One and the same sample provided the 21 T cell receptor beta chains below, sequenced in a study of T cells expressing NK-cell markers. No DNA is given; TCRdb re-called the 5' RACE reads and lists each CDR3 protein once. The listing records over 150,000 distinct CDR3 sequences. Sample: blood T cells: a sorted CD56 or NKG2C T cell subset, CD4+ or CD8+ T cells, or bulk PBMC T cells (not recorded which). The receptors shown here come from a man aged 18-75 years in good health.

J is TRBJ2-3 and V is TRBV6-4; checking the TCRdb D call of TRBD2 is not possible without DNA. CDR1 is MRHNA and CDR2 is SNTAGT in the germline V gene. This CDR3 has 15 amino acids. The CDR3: CASSVGTSGVDTQYF.

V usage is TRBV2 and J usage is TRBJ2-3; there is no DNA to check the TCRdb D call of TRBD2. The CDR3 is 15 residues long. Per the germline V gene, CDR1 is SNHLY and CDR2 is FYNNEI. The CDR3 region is CASITSAPTPDTQYF.

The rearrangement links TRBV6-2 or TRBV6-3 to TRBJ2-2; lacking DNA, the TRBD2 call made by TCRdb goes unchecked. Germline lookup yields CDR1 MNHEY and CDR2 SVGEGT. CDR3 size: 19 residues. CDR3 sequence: CASSYDQRGVSFYTGELFF.

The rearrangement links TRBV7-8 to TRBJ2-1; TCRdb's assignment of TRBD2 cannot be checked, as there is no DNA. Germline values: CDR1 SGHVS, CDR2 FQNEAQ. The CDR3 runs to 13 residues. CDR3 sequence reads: CASSFTSTNEQFF.

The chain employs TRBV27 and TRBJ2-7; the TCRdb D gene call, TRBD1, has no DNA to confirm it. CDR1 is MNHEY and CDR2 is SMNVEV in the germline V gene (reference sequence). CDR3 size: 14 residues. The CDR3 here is CASSRRDRAYEQYF.

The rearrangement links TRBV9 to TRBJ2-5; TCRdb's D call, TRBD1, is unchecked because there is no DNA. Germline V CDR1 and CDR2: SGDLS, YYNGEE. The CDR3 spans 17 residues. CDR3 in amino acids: CASSVGGQGTIQETQYF.

CDR3 amino acids: CASSEGTEKNYGYTF. J is TRBJ1-2 and V is TRBV27; TCRdb designates TRBD1, a call that cannot be tested without DNA. Germline CDR1 and CDR2: MNHEY and SMNVEV (reference sequence). The CDR3 covers 15 residues.

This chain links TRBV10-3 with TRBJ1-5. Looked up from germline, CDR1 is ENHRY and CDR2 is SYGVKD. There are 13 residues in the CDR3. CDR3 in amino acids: CAIRDRDNQPQHF.

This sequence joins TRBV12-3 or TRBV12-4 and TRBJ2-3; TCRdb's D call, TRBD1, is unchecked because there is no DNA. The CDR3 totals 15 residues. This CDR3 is CASRQGQGNTDTQYF.

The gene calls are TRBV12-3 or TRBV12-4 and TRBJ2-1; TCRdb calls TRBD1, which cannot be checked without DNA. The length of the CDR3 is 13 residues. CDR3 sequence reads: CASSMDPGDEQFF.

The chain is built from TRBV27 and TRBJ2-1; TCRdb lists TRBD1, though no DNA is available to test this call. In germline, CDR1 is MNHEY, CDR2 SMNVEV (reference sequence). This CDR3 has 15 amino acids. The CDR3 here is CASRLGGPSYNEQFF.

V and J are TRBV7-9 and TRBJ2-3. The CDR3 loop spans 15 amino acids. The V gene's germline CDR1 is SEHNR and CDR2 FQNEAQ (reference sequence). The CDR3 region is CASSFPNVLADTQYF.

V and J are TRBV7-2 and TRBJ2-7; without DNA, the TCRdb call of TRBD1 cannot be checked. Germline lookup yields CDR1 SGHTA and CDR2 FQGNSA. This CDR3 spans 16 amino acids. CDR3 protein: CASSFFPGVGGYEQYF.

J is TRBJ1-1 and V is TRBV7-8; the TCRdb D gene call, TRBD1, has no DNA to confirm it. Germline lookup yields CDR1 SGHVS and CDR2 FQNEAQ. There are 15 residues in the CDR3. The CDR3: CASSLGAGGGTEAFF.

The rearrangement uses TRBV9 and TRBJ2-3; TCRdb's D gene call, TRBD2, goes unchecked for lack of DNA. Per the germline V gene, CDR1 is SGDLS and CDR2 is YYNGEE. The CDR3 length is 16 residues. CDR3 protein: CASSPGGRGAADTQYF.

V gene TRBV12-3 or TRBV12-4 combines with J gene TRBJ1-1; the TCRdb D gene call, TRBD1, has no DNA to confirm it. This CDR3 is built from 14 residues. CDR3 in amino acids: CASSLVQGGTEAFF.

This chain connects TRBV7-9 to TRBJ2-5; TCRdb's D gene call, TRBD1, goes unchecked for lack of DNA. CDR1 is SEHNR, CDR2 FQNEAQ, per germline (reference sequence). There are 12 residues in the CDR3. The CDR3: CASSGQGETQYF.

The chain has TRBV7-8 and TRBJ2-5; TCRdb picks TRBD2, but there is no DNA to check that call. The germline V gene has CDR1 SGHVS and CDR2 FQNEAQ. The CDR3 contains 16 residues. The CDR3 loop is CASSLGARGAVETQYF.

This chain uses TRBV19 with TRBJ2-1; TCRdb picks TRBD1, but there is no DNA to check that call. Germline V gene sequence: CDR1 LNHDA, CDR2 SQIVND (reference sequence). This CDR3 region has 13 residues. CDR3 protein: CASTKGGYNEQFF.

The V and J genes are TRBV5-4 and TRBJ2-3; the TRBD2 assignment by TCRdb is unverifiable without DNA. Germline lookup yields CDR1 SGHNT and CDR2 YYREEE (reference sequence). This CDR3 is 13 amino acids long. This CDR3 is CASSTRLDGTQYF.

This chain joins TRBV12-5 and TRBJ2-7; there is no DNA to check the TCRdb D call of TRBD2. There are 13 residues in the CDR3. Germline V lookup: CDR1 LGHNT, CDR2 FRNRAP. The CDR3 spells CASGWASGVEQYF.